The 2 T cell receptor beta chains reported below all come from one sample, sequenced in a study of read filtering for tumor transcriptome and immune sequencing. The library was built from 400 ng RNA with molecular barcoded adaptors for alpha/delta and beta/gamma chains. MiXCR was run by TCRdb on the reads, yielding one entry per CDR3 protein. The table records 85,000 or so distinct CDR3 sequences, about 12% of them present only once. The specimen sequenced was a population of CD138-negative cells sorted from bone marrow. The receptors here all came from a donor aged 40 or over with multiple myeloma.

This clonotype was counted at least ten times. This chain uses TRBV28 with TRBJ2-2; TRBD2 agrees at 7 bases. The trim removed 7 bases at V and 5 bases at J, leaving 4 bases unmatched. The CDR3 sequence is 13 residues long. Germline V gene lookup returns CDR1 MDHEN and CDR2 SYDVKM. For the CDR3, the DNA is TGTGCCAGCACCTTTAGCGGGACCGGGGAGCTGTTTTTT. This gives the protein CASTFSGTGELFF.

This clonotype was detected ten times or more. The rearrangement uses TRBV7-9 and TRBJ2-3; a weak D match, TRBD2 (5 bases). Trimming stripped 3 bases from V and 4 bases from J, with 8 bases between. The CDR3 has 13 residues. The germline V gene encodes CDR1 SEHNR and CDR2 FQNEAQ (reference sequence). This CDR3 is CASSFVSADTQYF. CDR3 coding DNA: TGTGCCAGCAGCTTCGTTAGCGCAGATACGCAGTATTTT. Using reference TRBV7-9 and TRBJ2-3 for the parts outside the CDR3, the full variable domain is DTGVSQNPRHKITKRGQNVTFRCDPISEHNRLYWYRQTLGQGPEFLTYFQNEAQLEKSRLLSDRFSAERPKGSFSTLEIQRTEQGDSAMYLCASSFVSADTQYFGPGTRLTVL.